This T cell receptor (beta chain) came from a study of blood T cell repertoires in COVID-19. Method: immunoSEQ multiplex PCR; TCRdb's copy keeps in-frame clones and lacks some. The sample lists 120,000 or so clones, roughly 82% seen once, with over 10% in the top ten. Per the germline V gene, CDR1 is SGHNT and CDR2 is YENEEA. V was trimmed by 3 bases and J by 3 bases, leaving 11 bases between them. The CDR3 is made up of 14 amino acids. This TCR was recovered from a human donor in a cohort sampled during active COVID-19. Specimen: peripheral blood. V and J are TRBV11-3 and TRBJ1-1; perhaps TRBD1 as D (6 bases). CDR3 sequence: CASSFAGVDTEAFF. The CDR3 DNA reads TGTGCCAGCAGCTTTGCAGGGGTAGACACTGAAGCTTTCTTT. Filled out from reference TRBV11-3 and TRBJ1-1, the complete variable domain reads EAGVVQSPRYKIIEKKQPVAFWCNPISGHNTLYWYLQNLGQGPELLIRYENEEAVDDSQLPKDRFSAERLKGVDSTLKIQPAELGDSAVYLCASSFAGVDTEAFFGQGTRLTVV.